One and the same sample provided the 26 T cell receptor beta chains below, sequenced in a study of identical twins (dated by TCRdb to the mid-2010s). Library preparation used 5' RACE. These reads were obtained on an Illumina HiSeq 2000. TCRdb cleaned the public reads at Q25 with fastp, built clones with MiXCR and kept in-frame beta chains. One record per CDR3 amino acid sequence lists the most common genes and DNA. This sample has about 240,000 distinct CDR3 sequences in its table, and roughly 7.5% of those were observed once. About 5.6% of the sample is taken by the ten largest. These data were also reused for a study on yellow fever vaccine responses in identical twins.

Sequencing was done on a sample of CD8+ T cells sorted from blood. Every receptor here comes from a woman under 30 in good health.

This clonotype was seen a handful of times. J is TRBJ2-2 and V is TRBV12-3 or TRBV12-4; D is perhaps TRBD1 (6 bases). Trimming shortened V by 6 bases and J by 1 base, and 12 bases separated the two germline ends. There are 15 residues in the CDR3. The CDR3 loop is CASRPGVLNTGELFF. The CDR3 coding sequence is TGTGCCAGCAGACCAGGGGTCTTGAACACCGGGGAGCTGTTTTTT.

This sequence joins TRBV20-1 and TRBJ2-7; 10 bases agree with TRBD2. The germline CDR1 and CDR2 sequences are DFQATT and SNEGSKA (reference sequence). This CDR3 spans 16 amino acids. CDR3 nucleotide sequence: TGCTGTGCTAGAGACGAAGTAGCGGGGGGTCGGAACGAGCAGTACGTC. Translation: CCARDEVAGGRNEQYV.

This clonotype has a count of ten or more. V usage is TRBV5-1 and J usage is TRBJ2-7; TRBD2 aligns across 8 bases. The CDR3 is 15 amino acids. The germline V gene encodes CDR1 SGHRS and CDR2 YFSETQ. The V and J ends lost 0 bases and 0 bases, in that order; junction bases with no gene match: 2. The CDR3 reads CASSLEAGGSYEQYF. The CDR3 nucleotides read TGCGCCAGCAGCTTGGAGGCGGGAGGCTCCTACGAGCAGTACTTC.

The CDR3 reads CASSEAAGVYEQYF. For the CDR3, the DNA is TGTGCCAGCAGTGAGGCAGCGGGAGTCTACGAGCAGTACTTC. V and J are TRBV2 and TRBJ2-7; 8 bases agree with TRBD2. Germline loops: CDR1 SNHLY, CDR2 FYNNEI. CDR3 length equals 14 residues. V was pared by 3 bases and J by 3 bases, with 4 bases of the junction left unmatched.

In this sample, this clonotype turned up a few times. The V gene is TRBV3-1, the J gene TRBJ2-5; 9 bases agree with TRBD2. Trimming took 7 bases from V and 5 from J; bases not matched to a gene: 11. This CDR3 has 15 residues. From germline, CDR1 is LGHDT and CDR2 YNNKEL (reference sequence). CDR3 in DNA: TGTGCCAGCACCCAGAGCGGGGGGATGGGGGAGACCCAGTACTTC. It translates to CASTQSGGMGETQYF.

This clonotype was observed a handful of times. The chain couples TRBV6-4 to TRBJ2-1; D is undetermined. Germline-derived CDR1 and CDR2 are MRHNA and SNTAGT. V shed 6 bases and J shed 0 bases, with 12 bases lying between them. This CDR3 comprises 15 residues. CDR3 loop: CASRQTESSYNEQFF. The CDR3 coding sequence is TGTGCCAGCAGACAGACCGAGAGCTCCTACAATGAGCAGTTCTTC.

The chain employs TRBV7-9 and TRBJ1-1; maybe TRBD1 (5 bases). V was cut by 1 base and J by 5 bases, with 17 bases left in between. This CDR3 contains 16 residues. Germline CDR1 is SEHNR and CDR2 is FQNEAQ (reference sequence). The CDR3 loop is CASSLGGAGSGTEAFF. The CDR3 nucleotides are TGTGCCAGCAGCTTAGGAGGGGCAGGTAGTGGGACTGAAGCTTTCTTT.

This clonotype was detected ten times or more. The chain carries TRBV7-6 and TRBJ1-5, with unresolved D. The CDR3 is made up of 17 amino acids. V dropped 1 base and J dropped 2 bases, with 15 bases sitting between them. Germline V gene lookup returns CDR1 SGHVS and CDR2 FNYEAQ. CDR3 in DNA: TGTGCCAGCAGCTTAGACTCAGGACTGAGGGGCAATCAGCCCCAGCATTTT. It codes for CASSLDSGLRGNQPQHF.

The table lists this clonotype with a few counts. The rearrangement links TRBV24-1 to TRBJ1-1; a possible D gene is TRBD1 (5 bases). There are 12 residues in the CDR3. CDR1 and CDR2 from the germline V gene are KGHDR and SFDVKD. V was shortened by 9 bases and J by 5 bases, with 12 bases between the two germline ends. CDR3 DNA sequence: TGTGCCACCGGTGGTGGGGGTACTGAAGCTTTCTTT. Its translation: CATGGGGTEAFF.

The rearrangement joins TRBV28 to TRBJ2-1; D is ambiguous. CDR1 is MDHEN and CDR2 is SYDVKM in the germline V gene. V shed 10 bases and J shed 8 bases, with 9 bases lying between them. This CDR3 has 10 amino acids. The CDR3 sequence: CATLSHEQFF. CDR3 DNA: TGTGCCACCCTGAGTCATGAGCAGTTCTTC.

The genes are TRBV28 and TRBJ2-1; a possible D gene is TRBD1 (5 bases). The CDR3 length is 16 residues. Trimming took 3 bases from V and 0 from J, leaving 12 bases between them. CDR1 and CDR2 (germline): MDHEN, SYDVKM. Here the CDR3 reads CASSFPRASSYNEQFF. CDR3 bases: TGTGCCAGCAGTTTCCCCAGGGCGAGCTCCTACAATGAGCAGTTCTTC.

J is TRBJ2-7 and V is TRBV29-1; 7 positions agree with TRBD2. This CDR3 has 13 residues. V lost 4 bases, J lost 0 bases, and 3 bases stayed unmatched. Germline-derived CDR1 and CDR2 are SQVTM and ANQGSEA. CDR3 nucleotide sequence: TGCAGCGTTGCTAGCGGTAGCTCCTACGAGCAGTACTTC. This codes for CSVASGSSYEQYF.

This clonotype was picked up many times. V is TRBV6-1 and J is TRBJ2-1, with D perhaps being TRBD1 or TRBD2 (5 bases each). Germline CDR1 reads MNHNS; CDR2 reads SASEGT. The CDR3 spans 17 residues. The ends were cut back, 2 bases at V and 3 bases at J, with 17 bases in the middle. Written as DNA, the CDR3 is TGTGCCAGCAGTGAACAGACAGAGGGTCTTTTCTACAATGAGCAGTTCTTC. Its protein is CASSEQTEGLFYNEQFF.

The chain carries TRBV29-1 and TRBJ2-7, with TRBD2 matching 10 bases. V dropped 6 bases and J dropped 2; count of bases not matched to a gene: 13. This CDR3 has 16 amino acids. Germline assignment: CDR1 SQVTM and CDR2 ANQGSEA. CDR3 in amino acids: CSVELAGRAGAYEQYF. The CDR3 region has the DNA TGCAGCGTAGAACTAGCGGGGAGAGCAGGGGCCTACGAGCAGTACTTC.

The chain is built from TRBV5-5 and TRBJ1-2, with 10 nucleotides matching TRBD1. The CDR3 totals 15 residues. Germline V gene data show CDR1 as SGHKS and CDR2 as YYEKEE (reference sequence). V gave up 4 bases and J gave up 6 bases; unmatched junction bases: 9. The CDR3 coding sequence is TGTGCCAGCAGCGCCCTCGGACAGGGGGATCATGGCTACACCTTC. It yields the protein CASSALGQGDHGYTF. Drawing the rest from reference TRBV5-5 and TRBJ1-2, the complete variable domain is DAGVTQSPTHLIKTRGQQVTLRCSPISGHKSVSWYQQVLGQGPQFIFQYYEKEERGRGNFPDRFSARQFPNYSSELNVNALLLGDSALYLCASSALGQGDHGYTFGSGTRLTVV.

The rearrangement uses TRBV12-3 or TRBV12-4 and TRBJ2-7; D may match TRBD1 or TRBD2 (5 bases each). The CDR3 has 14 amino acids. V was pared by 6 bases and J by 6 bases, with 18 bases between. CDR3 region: CASSRDPGVSEQYF. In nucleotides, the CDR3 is TGTGCCAGCAGCCGGGACCCTGGAGTGTCCGAGCAGTACTTC.

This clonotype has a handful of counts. CDR3: CASSGEGQKNYGYTF. CDR3 sequence (DNA): TGCGCCAGCAGCGGAGAGGGACAGAAGAACTATGGCTACACCTTC. This sequence joins TRBV5-1 and TRBJ1-2; 7 positions match TRBD1. Germline V CDR1 and CDR2: SGHRS, YFSETQ. The CDR3 loop spans 15 amino acids. J was trimmed by 2 bases and V by 4 bases; bases with no gene match: 8.

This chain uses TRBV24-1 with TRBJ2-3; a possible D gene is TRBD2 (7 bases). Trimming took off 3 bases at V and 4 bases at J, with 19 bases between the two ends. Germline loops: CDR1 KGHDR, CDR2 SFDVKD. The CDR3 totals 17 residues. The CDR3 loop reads CATSDPAPGGPSDTQYF. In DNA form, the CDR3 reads TGTGCCACCAGTGATCCCGCACCCGGGGGGCCGTCAGATACGCAGTATTTT.

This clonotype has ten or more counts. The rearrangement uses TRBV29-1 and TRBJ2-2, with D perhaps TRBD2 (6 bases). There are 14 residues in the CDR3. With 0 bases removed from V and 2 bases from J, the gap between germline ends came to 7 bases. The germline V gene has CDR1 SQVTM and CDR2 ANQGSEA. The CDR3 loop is CSVEEEGNTGELFF. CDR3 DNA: TGCAGCGTTGAAGAGGAGGGAAACACCGGGGAGCTGTTTTTT.

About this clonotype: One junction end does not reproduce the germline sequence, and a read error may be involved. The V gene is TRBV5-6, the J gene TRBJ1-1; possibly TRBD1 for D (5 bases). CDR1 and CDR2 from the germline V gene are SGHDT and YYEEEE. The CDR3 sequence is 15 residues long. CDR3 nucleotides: TGTTCCAGCAGCTTGAGGGGAAGCCGGGGCACTGAAGCTTTCTTT. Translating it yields CSSSLRGSRGTEAFF.

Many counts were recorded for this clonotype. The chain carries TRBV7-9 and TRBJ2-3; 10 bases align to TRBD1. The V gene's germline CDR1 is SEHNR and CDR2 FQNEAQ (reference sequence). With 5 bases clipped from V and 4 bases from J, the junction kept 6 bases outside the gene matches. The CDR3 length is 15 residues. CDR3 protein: CASSPRDRGSDTQYF. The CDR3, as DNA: TGTGCCAGCAGCCCCCGGGACAGGGGCTCAGATACGCAGTATTTT.

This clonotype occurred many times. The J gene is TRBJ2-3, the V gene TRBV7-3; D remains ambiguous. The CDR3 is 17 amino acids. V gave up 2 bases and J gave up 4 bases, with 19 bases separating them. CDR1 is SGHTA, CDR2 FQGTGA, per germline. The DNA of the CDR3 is TGTGCCAGCAGCTTAGAAGCGAGCAACCTCGTCTCAGATACGCAGTATTTT. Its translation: CASSLEASNLVSDTQYF.

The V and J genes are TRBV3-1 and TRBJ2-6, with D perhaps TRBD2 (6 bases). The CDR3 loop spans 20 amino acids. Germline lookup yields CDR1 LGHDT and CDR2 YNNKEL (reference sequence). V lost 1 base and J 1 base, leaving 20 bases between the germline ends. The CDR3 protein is CASSQVEGGILASGANVLTF. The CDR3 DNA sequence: TGTGCCAGCAGCCAAGTAGAGGGAGGTATCCTTGCGTCTGGGGCCAACGTCCTGACTTTC.

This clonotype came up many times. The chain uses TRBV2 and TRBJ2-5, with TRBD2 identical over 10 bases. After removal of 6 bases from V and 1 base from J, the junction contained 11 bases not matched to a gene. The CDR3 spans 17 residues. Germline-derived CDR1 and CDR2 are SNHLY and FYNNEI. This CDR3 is CASRGVTSGFFQETQYF. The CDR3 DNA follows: TGTGCCAGCAGGGGGGTGACTAGCGGGTTTTTCCAAGAGACCCAGTACTTC.

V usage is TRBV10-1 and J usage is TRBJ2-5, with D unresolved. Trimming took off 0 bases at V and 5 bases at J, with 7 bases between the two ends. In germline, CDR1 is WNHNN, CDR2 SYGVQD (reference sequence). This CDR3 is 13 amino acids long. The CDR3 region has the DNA TGCGCCAGCAGTGAGTCGGGCGGCGAGACCCAGTACTTC. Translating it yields CASSESGGETQYF.

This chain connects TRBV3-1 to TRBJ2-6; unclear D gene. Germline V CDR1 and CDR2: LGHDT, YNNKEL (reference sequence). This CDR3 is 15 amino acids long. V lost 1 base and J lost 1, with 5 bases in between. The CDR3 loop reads CASSQAGSGANVLTF. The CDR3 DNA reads TGTGCCAGCAGCCAAGCCGGGTCTGGGGCCAACGTCCTGACTTTC.